Each of the 23 T cell receptor beta chains below was sequenced from the same sample in a study of post-analysis software for immune sequencing data. The study's findings and limits: Patients carried roughly 5 TRBV segments more frequently than controls did, and TRBV5-6, TRBV5-1 and TRBV20-1 were among them.

Prepared libraries of TCR beta cDNA carried unique molecular identifiers. From the PCR reads, TCRdb called clonotypes with MiXCR, one entry per CDR3 protein. The table has hundreds of thousands of distinct CDR3 sequences, 25% to 30% seen once. For these receptors, no antigen is known. Sequencing was done on a sample of blood. The receptor source for this set is a girl aged 5 to 17 with multiple sclerosis.

This clonotype was seen only a few times. The chain combines TRBV5-1 with TRBJ2-5; possible D gene TRBD1, 5 bases. CDR1 and CDR2 (germline): SGHRS, YFSETQ. CDR3 size: 14 residues. V was cut by 4 bases and J by 0 bases, with 10 bases left in between. The CDR3 DNA follows: TGCGCCAGCAGCCCTCAGACAGACCAAGAGACCCAGTACTTC. It translates to CASSPQTDQETQYF.

V gene TRBV29-1 combines with J gene TRBJ2-3, with 14 positions matching TRBD2. J lost 4 bases, V lost 7 bases, and 16 bases had no gene match. CDR1 and CDR2 from the germline V gene are SQVTM and ANQGSEA. The CDR3 spans 18 residues. The CDR3 region is CSALSPGLAGARADTQYF. CDR3 sequence (DNA): TGCAGCGCTTTAAGCCCGGGACTAGCGGGAGCCCGGGCAGATACGCAGTATTTT.

The genes are TRBV24-1 and TRBJ2-1; 7 bases are shared with TRBD2. Germline CDR1 KGHDR, CDR2 SFDVKD. The V segment lost 7 bases and the J segment 1 base; nucleotides outside the gene matches: 6. The CDR3 spans 15 residues. The CDR3, as DNA: TGTGCCACCAGGACGGGGGAGGGTTCCTACAATGAGCAGTTCTTC. Translating gives CATRTGEGSYNEQFF.

In the case of this clonotype: An end of the junction differs from the germline gene, which may be a read error. The rearrangement links TRBV7-8 to TRBJ2-3, with D perhaps matching TRBD2 (6 bases). The germline gives CDR1 SGHVS, CDR2 FQNEAQ. CDR3 length: 12 amino acids. The CDR3 DNA reads as TGTGCCGGCAGCTTAGCGGCAACTACGCAGTATTTT. This encodes CAGSLAATTQYF.

The rearrangement uses TRBV29-1 and TRBJ1-1; D ambiguous. The germline V gene encodes CDR1 SQVTM and CDR2 ANQGSEA. Trimming shortened V by 8 bases and J by 6 bases, and 19 bases separated the two germline ends. The CDR3 spans 13 residues. CDR3 amino acids: CSLRVVSSSEAFF. DNA of the CDR3: TGCAGCCTCCGAGTGGTTTCCAGTTCTGAAGCTTTCTTT.

V is TRBV2 and J is TRBJ2-1, with D possibly being TRBD1 (5 bases). CDR3 length: 13 amino acids. V lost 3 bases and J 10 bases, leaving 13 bases between the germline ends. Germline assignment: CDR1 SNHLY and CDR2 FYNNEI. This chain's CDR3 is CASSEVSWGEQFF. DNA of the CDR3: TGTGCCAGCAGTGAGGTCTCGTGGGGCGAGCAGTTCTTC.

The chain combines TRBV7-8 with TRBJ2-3; 7 bases line up with TRBD1. This CDR3 contains 15 residues. Germline CDR1 and CDR2: SGHVS and FQNEAQ. Losses at the gene ends were 1 base for V and 7 bases for J; bases not matched to a gene: 8. In nucleotides, the CDR3 is TGTGCCAGCAGCTTAGGTCAGGGACAGTGGAATACGCAGTATTTT. Its translation is CASSLGQGQWNTQYF.

CDR3 sequence: CASSQLAGGSETQYF. The DNA for the CDR3 is TGTGCCAGCAGCCAACTAGCGGGAGGTAGTGAGACCCAGTACTTC. V gene TRBV14 combines with J gene TRBJ2-5; TRBD2 matches at 11 bases. From germline, CDR1 is SGHDN and CDR2 FVKESK. The CDR3 covers 15 residues. Trimming removed 2 bases from V and 5 bases from J; junction bases left unmatched: 4.

This clonotype turned up a few times. V is TRBV20-1 and J is TRBJ2-3, with 12 positions matching TRBD1. Trimming took 5 bases from V and 6 from J; bases not matched to a gene: 3. This CDR3 contains 13 residues. Germline CDR1 reads DFQATT; CDR2 reads SNEGSKA (reference sequence). The CDR3 is CSAGDRGHDTQYF. The CDR3 bases are TGCAGTGCTGGGGACAGGGGGCATGATACGCAGTATTTT.

This clonotype showed up many times. The genes are TRBV29-1 and TRBJ2-1, with a weak D call TRBD2 (5 bases). The CDR3 is 15 amino acids. Trimming removed 2 bases at V and 1 base at J, with 12 bases between. The germline gives CDR1 SQVTM, CDR2 ANQGSEA. CDR3 nucleotide sequence: TGCAGCGTTGAAAGCGGTAGCGTATCCTACAATGAGCAGTTCTTC. Amino acids: CSVESGSVSYNEQFF.

The V gene is TRBV28, the J gene TRBJ2-7, with a tentative D call TRBD2 (5 bases). The length of the CDR3 is 15 residues. Trimming took off 6 bases at V and 1 base at J, with 16 bases between the two ends. Germline CDR1 is MDHEN and CDR2 is SYDVKM. CDR3 in amino acids: CASRAALGSSYEQYF. For the CDR3, the DNA is TGTGCCAGCAGGGCCGCCTTGGGGAGTTCCTACGAGCAGTACTTC.

This clonotype was counted a few times. The chain is built from TRBV3-1 and TRBJ1-4, with D possibly TRBD1 on 6 matching bases. The germline CDR1 and CDR2 sequences are LGHDT and YNNKEL (reference sequence). CDR3 size: 14 residues. The germline V and J ends were trimmed by 5 bases and 7 bases, with 14 bases remaining between them. The CDR3 is CASSETGRGEKLFF. CDR3 sequence (DNA): TGTGCCAGCAGCGAAACAGGGAGGGGTGAAAAACTGTTTTTT.

V and J are TRBV20-1 and TRBJ2-1, with 13 bases identical to TRBD2. CDR1 and CDR2 from the germline V gene are DFQATT and SNEGSKA (reference sequence). The CDR3 consists of 16 residues. The V gene end was trimmed by 5 bases and the J gene end by 8 bases; junction bases not matched to a gene: 12. The CDR3 DNA reads TGCAGTGCTCGCGCTCCGGGACTAGCGGGATTTGATGAGCAGTTCTTC. Encoded protein: CSARAPGLAGFDEQFF.

This clonotype was found a few times. V is TRBV29-1 and J is TRBJ2-5, with D possibly being TRBD2 (7 bases). V lost 8 bases, J lost 2 bases, and 12 bases lay in between. Germline CDR1 reads SQVTM; CDR2 reads ANQGSEA. CDR3 size: 12 residues. The CDR3 bases are TGCAGCTCGGGGGGCCGTCAAGAGACCCAGTACTTC. Translated, it gives CSSGGRQETQYF.

This clonotype was seen many times. The chain recombines TRBV7-6 with TRBJ2-5; TRBD2 might be the D (6 bases). This CDR3 has 15 residues. The V gene's germline CDR1 is SGHVS and CDR2 FNYEAQ. Trimming took 0 bases from V and 5 from J, leaving 13 bases between them. This chain's CDR3 is CASSLAAGYGETQYF. CDR3 nucleotides: TGTGCCAGCAGCTTAGCGGCGGGATATGGGGAGACCCAGTACTTC. The full variable domain, in which reference TRBV7-6 and TRBJ2-5 provide the parts outside the CDR3, is GAGVSQSPRYKVTKRGQDVALRCDPISGHVSLYWYRQALGQGPEFLTYFNYEAQQDKSGLPNDRFSAERPEGSISTLTIQRTEQRDSAMYRCASSLAAGYGETQYFGPGTRLLVL.

The chain couples TRBV12-3 or TRBV12-4 to TRBJ2-5; 7 bases fit TRBD2. This CDR3 spans 11 amino acids. J was trimmed by 9 bases and V by 4 bases; bases with no gene match: 2. The DNA for the CDR3 is TGTGCCAGCAGTTCTCTAGCGGCCCAGTACTTC. Translated: CASSSLAAQYF.

A word on this clonotype: This may be a read error: a much more frequent sequence differs by one nucleotide. This chain joins TRBV29-1 and TRBJ2-7, with TRBD2 identical over 10 bases. The V gene's germline CDR1 is SQVTM and CDR2 ANQGSEA. There are 14 residues in the CDR3. This chain's CDR3 is CGVEGTSDSYEQYF. CDR3 bases: TGCGGCGTTGAGGGGACTAGCGACTCCTACGAGCAGTACTTC.

About this clonotype itself: A much more abundant neighbour one base away suggests this may be a read error. The chain has TRBV20-1 and TRBJ2-5; maybe TRBD2 (5 bases). The CDR3 spans 14 residues. Per the germline V gene, CDR1 is DFQATT and CDR2 is SNEGSKA (reference sequence). In nucleotides, the CDR3 is TGCAGTGCTAGAGGAGGCCCCGTATGGGAGACCCACTACTTC. It encodes CSARGGPVWETHYF.

This clonotype has only a few counts. The chain has TRBV4-3 and TRBJ2-1; a possible D gene is TRBD2 (5 bases). Germline CDR1 reads LGHNA; CDR2 reads YSLEER. The CDR3 spans 14 residues. Trimming left V 6 bases short and J 5 bases short, with 14 bases between. CDR3 residues: CASSLQDWDNEQFF. DNA of the CDR3: TGCGCCAGCAGTCTCCAGGACTGGGACAATGAGCAGTTCTTC.

This chain joins TRBV5-1 and TRBJ2-1; D call uncertain. This CDR3 spans 16 amino acids. The V gene lost 2 bases and the J gene lost 0 bases, with 12 bases spanning the gap. Per the germline V gene, CDR1 is SGHRS and CDR2 is YFSETQ. The DNA for the CDR3 is TGCGCCAGCAGCTTACGCCCGATGAGCTCCTACAATGAGCAGTTCTTC. Translating gives CASSLRPMSSYNEQFF.

V and J are TRBV20-1 and TRBJ1-2, with 11 bases lining up with TRBD1. Trimming removed 6 bases from V and 6 bases from J; junction bases left unmatched: 12. Per germline, CDR1 DFQATT and CDR2 SNEGSKA (reference sequence). This CDR3 contains 15 residues. The CDR3 DNA sequence: TGCAGTGCCACCGGACAGGGGGCCAGGGATGATGGCTACACCTTC. This translates into CSATGQGARDDGYTF.

The chain employs TRBV20-1 and TRBJ2-1; 10 nucleotides agree with TRBD2. There are 14 residues in the CDR3. Trimming took 4 bases from V and 6 from J; bases not matched to a gene: 6. Germline CDR1 DFQATT, CDR2 SNEGSKA (reference sequence). This CDR3 reads CSATELAGLNEQFF. For the CDR3, the DNA is TGCAGTGCTACCGAACTAGCGGGACTCAATGAGCAGTTCTTC.

This chain links TRBV27 with TRBJ2-5, with 9 positions matching TRBD1. The J call is uncertain, as TRBJ2-7 better fits the DNA end. The germline V gene has CDR1 MNHEY and CDR2 SMNVEV (reference sequence). CDR3 length: 17 residues. CDR3 DNA sequence: TGTGCCAGCAGTTTATCGGCCGGGACAGGGTACTTCTACGAGCAGTACTTC. Its protein is CASSLSAGTGYFYEQYF.